Shown below are 15 T cell receptor beta chains from a single sample sequenced in a study of PD-L1 blockade in urothelial cancer. Some clones are missing from TCRdb's copy, which holds only in-frame ones; the method was immunoSEQ multiplex PCR. This table holds about 50,000 clones, approximately 80% found once. Time point denoted: peripheral blood 6 weeks after treatment start. The sequencing here drew on PBMCs, taken around atezolizumab (anti-PD-L1) treatment. These TCRs come from a man between 65 and 85 years old with urothelial cancer.

This clone was seen just once. The V call is TRBV28, the J call TRBJ1-4, with 7 nucleotides matching TRBD1. The CDR3 totals 13 residues. Germline CDR1 reads MDHEN; CDR2 reads SYDVKM. The V and J ends lost 6 bases and 6 bases, in that order; junction bases with no gene match: 4. The CDR3 bases are TGTGCCAGCAGGCCTACAGGGGATGAAAAACTGTTTTTT. It encodes CASRPTGDEKLFF.

The gene calls are TRBV27 and TRBJ1-4, with a possible D match to TRBD1 (6 bases). The CDR3 has 14 residues. V was cut by 8 bases and J by 7 bases, with 17 bases left in between. Germline V gene lookup returns CDR1 MNHEY and CDR2 SMNVEV (reference sequence). The CDR3 nucleotides are TGTGCCAGCGGAGTGACAGGAGCTGTTGAAAAACTGTTTTTT. It yields the protein CASGVTGAVEKLFF.

The chain has TRBV19 and TRBJ2-1; 11 bases line up with TRBD1. CDR1 and CDR2 (germline): LNHDA, SQIVND (reference sequence). There are 18 residues in the CDR3. The ends lost 5 bases at V and 0 bases at J; junction bases unmatched: 9. The chain's CDR3 is CASSFGTGGESSYNEQFF. The CDR3 DNA is TGTGCCAGTAGTTTCGGGACAGGGGGTGAAAGCTCCTACAATGAGCAGTTCTTC.

For this clone: One end of the junction varies from germline; a read error may be responsible. V gene TRBV4-1 combines with J gene TRBJ2-7, with 8 positions matching TRBD1. This CDR3 comprises 15 residues. Germline V lookup: CDR1 MGHRA, CDR2 YSYEKL. This CDR3 reads CASTQYPGGTYEQYF. CDR3 nucleotide sequence: TGCGCCAGCACCCAATATCCAGGGGGCACCTACGAGCAGTACTTC.

The chain employs TRBV5-6 and TRBJ2-1; D might be TRBD1 (5 bases). Per the germline V gene, CDR1 is SGHDT and CDR2 is YYEEEE. The V gene lost 0 bases and the J gene lost 5 bases, with 15 bases spanning the gap. The CDR3 is 16 residues long. CDR3 in amino acids: CASSLGAGWGNNEQFF. DNA of the CDR3: TGTGCCAGCAGCTTGGGGGCAGGGTGGGGCAACAATGAGCAGTTCTTC. Drawing the rest from reference TRBV5-6 and TRBJ2-1, the complete variable domain is DAGVTQSPTHLIKTRGQQVTLRCSPKSGHDTVSWYQQALGQGPQFIFQYYEEEERQRGNFPDRFSGHQFPNYSSELNVNALLLGDSALYLCASSLGAGWGNNEQFFGPGTRLTVL.

This clone occurred a few times. The chain employs TRBV14 and TRBJ2-4; D is perhaps TRBD2 (7 bases). Germline V gene lookup returns CDR1 SGHDN and CDR2 FVKESK. The CDR3 totals 17 residues. V shed 4 bases and J shed 1 base, with 17 bases lying between them. The CDR3 is CASSPGGLADAKNIQYF. CDR3 sequence (DNA): TGTGCCAGCAGCCCGGGGGGCTTAGCGGACGCCAAAAACATTCAGTACTTC.

The V gene is TRBV28, the J gene TRBJ2-1; TRBD2 matches 13 bases. The trim removed 4 bases at V and 6 bases at J, leaving 3 bases unmatched. There are 15 residues in the CDR3. Per the germline V gene, CDR1 is MDHEN and CDR2 is SYDVKM. The CDR3 region is CASSSWTSGSNEQFF. CDR3 DNA sequence: TGTGCCAGCAGTTCTTGGACTAGCGGGAGCAATGAGCAGTTCTTC. Combining the CDR3 with reference TRBV28 and TRBJ2-1 gives the whole variable domain DVKVTQSSRYLVKRTGEKVFLECVQDMDHENMFWYRQDPGLGLRLIYFSYDVKMKEKGDIPEGYSVSREKKERFSLILESASTNQTSMYLCASSSWTSGSNEQFFGPGTRLTVL.

This clone was detected once. The chain links TRBV19 to TRBJ2-7, with TRBD2 matching 10 bases. With V trimmed by 4 bases and J by 2 bases, 5 bases remained unmatched. Per germline, CDR1 LNHDA and CDR2 SQIVND (reference sequence). The CDR3 contains 15 residues. The CDR3 DNA follows: TGTGCCAGTAGTACACTAGCGGGAAGGACCTACGAGCAGTACTTC. Residues: CASSTLAGRTYEQYF. Complete variable domain (other parts from reference TRBV19 and TRBJ2-7): DGGITQSPKYLFRKEGQNVTLSCEQNLNHDAMYWYRQDPGQGLRLIYYSQIVNDFQKGDIAEGYSVSREKKESFPLTVTSAQKNPTAFYLCASSTLAGRTYEQYFGPGTRLTVT.

Only a few counts were recorded for this clone. This sequence joins TRBV15 and TRBJ1-2; possible D gene TRBD1, 6 bases. Trimming took off 4 bases at V and 2 bases at J, with 8 bases between the two ends. This CDR3 region has 13 residues. Germline CDR1 and CDR2: LNHNV and YYDKDF (reference sequence). The CDR3 sequence: CATSNTGNYGYTF. For the CDR3, the DNA is TGTGCCACCAGCAATACAGGGAACTATGGCTACACCTTC.

The J gene is TRBJ2-3, the V gene TRBV29-1; 8 nucleotides align to TRBD2. Trimming cost V 7 bases and J 6 bases; bases outside gene matches: 3. Germline CDR1 is SQVTM and CDR2 is ANQGSEA. The CDR3 is 11 amino acids. Here the CDR3 DNA reads TGCAGCGCCCCGGGGGGGGATACGCAGTATTTT. It codes for CSAPGGDTQYF.

The chain couples TRBV14 to TRBJ1-2; 8 bases match TRBD1. CDR1 is SGHDN, CDR2 FVKESK, per germline. The CDR3 extends over 15 amino acids. With 4 bases clipped from V and 5 bases from J, the junction kept 9 bases outside the gene matches. The CDR3 is CASSPSGTGLYGYTF. The CDR3 DNA is TGTGCCAGCAGCCCGAGTGGGACAGGTCTATATGGCTACACCTTC.

This clone was counted only a few times. The chain couples TRBV2 to TRBJ1-2; TRBD1 is a possible D gene (6 bases). The length of the CDR3 is 13 residues. V shed 6 bases and J shed 6 bases, with 14 bases lying between them. Germline CDR1 and CDR2: SNHLY and FYNNEI. This chain's CDR3 is CASRVDRLDGYTF. The DNA for the CDR3 is TGTGCCAGCAGGGTCGACAGGCTCGATGGCTACACCTTC.

The chain carries TRBV1 and TRBJ2-6; no check of the table's D call, TRBD1, against the DNA was made. TRBV1 is classified as a pseudogene. The CDR3 spans 17 residues. CDR3 region: CTSSQEGGVSGANVLTF. CDR3 in DNA: TGCACCAGCAGCCAAGAAGGGGGCGTCTCTGGGGCCAACGTCCTGACTTTC.

The V call is TRBV11-3, the J call TRBJ2-1; 7 bases map to TRBD2. The length of the CDR3 is 15 residues. CDR1 is SGHNT and CDR2 is YENEEA in the germline V gene. V shed 5 bases, J shed 6 bases, and the junction held 10 bases outside the gene matches. The CDR3 protein is CASSPRRGSLNEQFF. In nucleotides, the CDR3 is TGTGCCAGCAGCCCGAGACGCGGGAGTCTCAATGAGCAGTTCTTC.

The V call is TRBV5-1, the J call TRBJ2-3, with D perhaps TRBD2 (6 bases). Trimming took off 2 bases at V and 6 bases at J, with 16 bases between the two ends. Germline V lookup: CDR1 SGHRS, CDR2 YFSETQ. The CDR3 contains 15 residues. The CDR3 bases are TGCGCCAGCAGCTTCATAGGTGGAGGGCGCGATACGCAGTATTTT. This encodes CASSFIGGGRDTQYF.